The TCR beta chain under discussion was sequenced for a study of Ad26.COV2.S vaccination and SARS-CoV-2 variants. The overall study: Donor had been placed in the Ad26.COV2.S arm of the COV1001 trial.

The CDR3 spans 17 residues. V trimming: 0 bases; J trimming: 0 bases; junction bases outside the gene matches: 4. Germline CDR1 and CDR2: SGHAT and FQNNGV. Sequencing was performed with immunoSEQ multiplex PCR; in TCRdb, only in-frame clones are kept and a portion is missing. The data hold some 400,000 clones, with 75% to 90% observed a single time. Study conclusions and caveats: An underestimation of total T cell responses may have resulted from the TCR breadth and depth analyses. Ad26.COV2.S recipients had broader spike-specific TCRs (P = 0.0014). Those who received vaccine or placebo ended up with similar non-spike TCR breadth.

The treatment was: around 19 received Ad26.COV2.S at low or high dose, single or two shots; a few received placebo; per-sample allocation not given. Sampling was performed 63 days after the first vaccine or placebo injection. Regarding this clone: Its antigen is still unknown.

The chain is built from TRBV11-2 and TRBJ2-1, with TRBD2 identical over 8 bases. This TCR derives from a person between 18 and 60 years old who received the Ad26.COV2.S COVID-19 vaccine or a placebo. Sample: peripheral blood, taken in a trial of Ad26.COV2.S vaccine versus placebo. CDR3 region: CASSLDREGLSYNEQFF. CDR3 in DNA: TGTGCCAGCAGCTTAGATCGGGAGGGGCTCTCCTACAATGAGCAGTTCTTC.